The clone carrying this T cell receptor (beta chain) was detected ten times or more. Its cognate antigen is unknown. Germline values: CDR1 SGHRS, CDR2 YFSETQ. Trimming stripped 1 base from V and 0 bases from J, with 3 bases between. The CDR3 has 13 amino acids. These data are taken from a study of identical twins. General study points: Donors were not followed over many years; analysis was cross-sectional. Models underpredicted monozygotic twin sharing of out-of-frame TCR alpha. Insertion counts were lower in abundant cord blood beta clonotypes, a trend that memory repertoires did not show.

TCRdb called the 5' RACE reads again in MiXCR, with one record for every CDR3 protein. The data contain roughly 290,000 distinct CDR3 sequences, more than 6.5% of them seen just once; the ten biggest clones take up around 2.1%. The data also belong to a second study, concerning yellow fever vaccine responses in identical twins.

Sequenced input: memory (CD45RO+) T cells sorted from blood. The V gene is TRBV5-1, the J gene TRBJ2-3; the D is unclear. The sequence came from a woman younger than 35 in good health. The CDR3 loop is CASSLRSTDTQYF. For the CDR3, the DNA is TGCGCCAGCAGCTTGAGGAGCACAGATACGCAGTATTTT.